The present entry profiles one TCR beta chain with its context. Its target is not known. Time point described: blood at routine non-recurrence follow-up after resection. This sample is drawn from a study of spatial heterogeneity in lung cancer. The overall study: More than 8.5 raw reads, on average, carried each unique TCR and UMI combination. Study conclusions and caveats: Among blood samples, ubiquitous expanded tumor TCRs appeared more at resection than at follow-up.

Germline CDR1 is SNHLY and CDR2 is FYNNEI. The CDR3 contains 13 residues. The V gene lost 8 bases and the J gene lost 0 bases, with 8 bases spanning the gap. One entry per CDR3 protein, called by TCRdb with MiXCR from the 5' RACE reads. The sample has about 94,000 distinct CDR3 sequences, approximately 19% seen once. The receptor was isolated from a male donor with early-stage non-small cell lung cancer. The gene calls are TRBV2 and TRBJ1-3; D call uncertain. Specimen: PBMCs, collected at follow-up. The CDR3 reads CASASVSGNTIYF. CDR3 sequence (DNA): TGTGCCAGCGCGAGCGTCTCTGGAAACACCATATATTTT.